The text below deals with one T cell receptor (beta chain). The antigen remains unidentified. Germline V gives CDR1 MNHNS, CDR2 SASEGT. Deletions cut 1 base from V and 0 bases from J, with 10 bases between. The CDR3 extends over 15 amino acids. This sample is part of a study of T cell repertoires in cytomegalovirus infection. TCRdb independently ran MiXCR on the reads; one entry per CDR3 protein. In the table there are fewer than 700,000 distinct CDR3 sequences, roughly 24% of which are singletons. Study results and caveats: Based on cumulative public TCR beta family frequency, carriers of CMV plus the relevant HLA were identified. The response measured ex vivo was dominated by TCR beta clonotypes (HLA-C-restricted and CMV-specific).

V is TRBV6-1 and J is TRBJ2-7, with D unclear. The TCR was taken from a human donor in good health (CMV status not recorded). Some clones in this sample may be carry-over from other donors' samples. The sample comprised CD8+ T cells from PBMCs. CDR3 coding DNA: TGTGCCAGCAGTGAAGAGGCAGCTTTCTCCTACGAGCAGTACGTC. The encoded protein is CASSEEAAFSYEQYV.